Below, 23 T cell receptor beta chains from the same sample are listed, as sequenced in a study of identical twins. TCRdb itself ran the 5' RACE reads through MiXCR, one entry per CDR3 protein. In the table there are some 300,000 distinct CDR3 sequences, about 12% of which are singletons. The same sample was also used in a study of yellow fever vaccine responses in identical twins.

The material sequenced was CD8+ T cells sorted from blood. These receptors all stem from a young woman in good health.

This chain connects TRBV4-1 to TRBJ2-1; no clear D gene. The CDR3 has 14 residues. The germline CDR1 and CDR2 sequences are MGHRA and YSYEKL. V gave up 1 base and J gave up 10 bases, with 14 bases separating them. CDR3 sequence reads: CASSQAILAPEQFF. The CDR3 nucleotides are TGCGCCAGCAGCCAAGCAATTTTGGCGCCGGAGCAGTTCTTC.

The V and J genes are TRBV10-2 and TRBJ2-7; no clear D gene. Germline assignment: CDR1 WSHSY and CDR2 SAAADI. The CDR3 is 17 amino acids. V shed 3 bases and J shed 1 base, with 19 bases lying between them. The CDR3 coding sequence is TGCGCCAGCAGTGAAGGCCCGGGCACGGAATATTCCTACGAGCAGTACTTC. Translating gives CASSEGPGTEYSYEQYF.

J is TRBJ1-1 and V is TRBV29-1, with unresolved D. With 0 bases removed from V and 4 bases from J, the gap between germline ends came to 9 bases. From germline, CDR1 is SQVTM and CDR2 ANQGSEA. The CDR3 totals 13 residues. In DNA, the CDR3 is TGCAGCGTTGAAGATTCGGAGAGCACTGAAGCTTTCTTT. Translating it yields CSVEDSESTEAFF. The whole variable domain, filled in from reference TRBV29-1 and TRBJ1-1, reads SAVISQKPSRDICQRGTSLTIQCQVDSQVTMMFWYRQQPGQSLTLIATANQGSEATYESGFVIDKFPISRPNLTFSTLTVSNMSPEDSSIYLCSVEDSESTEAFFGQGTRLTVV.

The CDR3 sequence is CARDTYNEQFF. In nucleotides, the CDR3 is TGTGCCAGAGATACGTACAATGAGCAGTTCTTC. The chain is built from TRBV7-2 and TRBJ2-1; D ambiguous. Germline V gene lookup returns CDR1 SGHTA and CDR2 FQGNSA. The CDR3 is made up of 11 amino acids. The V end lost 9 bases, the J end lost 4 bases, and 7 bases lay between the germline ends.

CDR3 amino acids: CASREGQGAGYEQYV. As DNA, the CDR3 is TGTGCCAGCAGGGAGGGACAGGGGGCAGGCTACGAGCAGTACGTC. This chain connects TRBV6-1 to TRBJ2-7, with 12 bases that match TRBD1. Germline loops: CDR1 MNHNS, CDR2 SASEGT. The ends lost 6 bases at V and 3 bases at J; junction bases unmatched: 6. The length of the CDR3 is 15 residues.

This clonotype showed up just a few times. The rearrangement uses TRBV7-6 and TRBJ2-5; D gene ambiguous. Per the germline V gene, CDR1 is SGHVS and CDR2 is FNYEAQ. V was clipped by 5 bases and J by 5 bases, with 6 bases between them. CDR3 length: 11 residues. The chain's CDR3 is CASSEKETQYF. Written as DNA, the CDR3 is TGTGCCAGCAGCGAGAAGGAGACCCAGTACTTC.

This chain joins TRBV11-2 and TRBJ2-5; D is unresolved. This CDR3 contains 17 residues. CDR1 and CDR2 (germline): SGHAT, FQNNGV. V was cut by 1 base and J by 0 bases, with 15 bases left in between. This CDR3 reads CASSLVRVRANQETQYF. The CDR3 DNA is TGTGCCAGCAGCTTAGTAAGAGTAAGGGCAAACCAAGAGACCCAGTACTTC.

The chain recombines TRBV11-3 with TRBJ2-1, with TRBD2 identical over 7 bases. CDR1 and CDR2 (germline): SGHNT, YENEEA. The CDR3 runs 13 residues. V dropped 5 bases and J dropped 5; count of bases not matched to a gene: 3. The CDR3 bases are TGTGCCAGCAGCGCAGCGGGGCACAATGAGCAGTTCTTC. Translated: CASSAAGHNEQFF.

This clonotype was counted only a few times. The DNA of the CDR3 is TGTGCCAGCAGCGACCGCCGGGGCAGAGCTTTCTTT. Its translation: CASSDRRGRAFF. The chain combines TRBV27 with TRBJ1-1, with D possibly being TRBD1 (5 bases). CDR1 and CDR2 from the germline V gene are MNHEY and SMNVEV (reference sequence). Trimming took off 6 bases at V and 10 bases at J, with 15 bases between the two ends. The CDR3 has 12 amino acids.

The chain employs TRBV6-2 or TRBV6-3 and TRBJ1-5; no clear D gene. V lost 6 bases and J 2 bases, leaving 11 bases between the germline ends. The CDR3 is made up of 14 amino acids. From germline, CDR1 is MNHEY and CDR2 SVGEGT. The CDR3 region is CASRRVGGNQPQHF. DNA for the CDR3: TGTGCCAGCAGAAGGGTTGGGGGCAATCAGCCCCAGCATTTT.

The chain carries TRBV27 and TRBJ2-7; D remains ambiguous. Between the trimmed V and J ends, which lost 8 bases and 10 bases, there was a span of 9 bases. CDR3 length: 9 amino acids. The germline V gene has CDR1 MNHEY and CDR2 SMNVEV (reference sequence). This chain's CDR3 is CASGIGQYF. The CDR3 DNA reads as TGTGCCAGCGGAATCGGTCAGTACTTC.

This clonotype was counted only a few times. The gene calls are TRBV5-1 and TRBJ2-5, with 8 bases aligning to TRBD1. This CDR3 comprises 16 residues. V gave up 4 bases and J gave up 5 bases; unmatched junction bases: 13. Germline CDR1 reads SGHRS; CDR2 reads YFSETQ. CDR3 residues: CASSPKDREIGETQYF. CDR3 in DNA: TGCGCCAGCAGCCCAAAGGACAGGGAGATTGGTGAGACCCAGTACTTC.

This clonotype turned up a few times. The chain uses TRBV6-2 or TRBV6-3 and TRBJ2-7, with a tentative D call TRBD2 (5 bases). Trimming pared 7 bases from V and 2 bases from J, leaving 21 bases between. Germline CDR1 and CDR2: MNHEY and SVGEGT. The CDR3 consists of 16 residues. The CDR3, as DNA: TGTGCCAGCAACGAGGGTGGGGTAATTTGGGCCTACGAGCAGTACGTC. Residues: CASNEGGVIWAYEQYV.

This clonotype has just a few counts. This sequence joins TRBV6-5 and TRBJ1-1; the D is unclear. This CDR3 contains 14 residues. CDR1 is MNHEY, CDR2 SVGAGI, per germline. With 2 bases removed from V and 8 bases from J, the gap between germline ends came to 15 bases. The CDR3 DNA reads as TGTGCCAGCAGTTACGGGCAGCCACCGACCGAAGCTTTCTTT. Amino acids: CASSYGQPPTEAFF.

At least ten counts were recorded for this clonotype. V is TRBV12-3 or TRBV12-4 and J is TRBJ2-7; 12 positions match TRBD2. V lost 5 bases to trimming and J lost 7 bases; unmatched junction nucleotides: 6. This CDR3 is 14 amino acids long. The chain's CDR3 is CASSPGTSGFEQYF. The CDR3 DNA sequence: TGTGCCAGCAGTCCCGGGACTAGCGGGTTTGAGCAGTACTTC.

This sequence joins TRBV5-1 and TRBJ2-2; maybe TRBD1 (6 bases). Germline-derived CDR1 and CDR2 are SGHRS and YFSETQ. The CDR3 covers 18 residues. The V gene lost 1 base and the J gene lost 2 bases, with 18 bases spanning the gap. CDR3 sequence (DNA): TGCGCCAGCAGCTTGACCAACCCAGGACAGATAAACACCGGGGAGCTGTTTTTT. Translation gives CASSLTNPGQINTGELFF.

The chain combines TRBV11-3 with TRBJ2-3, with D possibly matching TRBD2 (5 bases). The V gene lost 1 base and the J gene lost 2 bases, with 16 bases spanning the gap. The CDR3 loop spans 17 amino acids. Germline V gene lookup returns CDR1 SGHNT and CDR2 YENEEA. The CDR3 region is CASSLGSGDTYTDTQYF. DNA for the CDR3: TGTGCCAGCAGCTTAGGTTCCGGGGATACCTACACAGATACGCAGTATTTT.

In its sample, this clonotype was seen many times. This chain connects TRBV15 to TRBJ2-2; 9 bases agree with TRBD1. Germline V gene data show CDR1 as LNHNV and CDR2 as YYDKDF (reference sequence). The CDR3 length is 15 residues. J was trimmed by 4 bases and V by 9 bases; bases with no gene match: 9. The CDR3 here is CATGARGQGTGELFF. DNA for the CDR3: TGTGCCACGGGGGCCCGGGGACAGGGCACCGGGGAGCTGTTTTTT. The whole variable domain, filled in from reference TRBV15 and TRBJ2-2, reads DAMVIQNPRYQVTQFGKPVTLSCSQTLNHNVMYWYQQKSSQAPKLLFHYYDKDFNNEADTPDNFQSRRPNTSFCFLDIRSPGLGDTAMYLCATGARGQGTGELFFGEGSRLTVL.

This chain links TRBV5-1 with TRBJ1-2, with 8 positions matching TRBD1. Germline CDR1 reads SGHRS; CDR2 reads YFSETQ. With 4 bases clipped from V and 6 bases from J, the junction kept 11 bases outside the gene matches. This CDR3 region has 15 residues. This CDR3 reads CASSEDDRGWHGYTF. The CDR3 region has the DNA TGCGCCAGCAGCGAAGACGACAGGGGTTGGCATGGCTACACCTTC.

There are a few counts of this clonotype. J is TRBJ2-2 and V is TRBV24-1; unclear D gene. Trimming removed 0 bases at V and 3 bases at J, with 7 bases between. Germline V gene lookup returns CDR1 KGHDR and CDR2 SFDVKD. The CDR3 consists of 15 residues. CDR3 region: CATSDLDKDTGELFF. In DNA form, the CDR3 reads TGTGCCACCAGTGATTTGGACAAGGACACCGGGGAGCTGTTTTTT.

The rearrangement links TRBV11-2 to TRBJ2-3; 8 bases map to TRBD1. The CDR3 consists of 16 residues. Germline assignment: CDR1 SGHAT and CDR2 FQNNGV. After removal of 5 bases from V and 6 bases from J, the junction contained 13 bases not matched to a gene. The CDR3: CASSHNRGAGWDTQYF. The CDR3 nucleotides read TGTGCCAGCAGCCACAACAGGGGGGCAGGCTGGGATACGCAGTATTTT.

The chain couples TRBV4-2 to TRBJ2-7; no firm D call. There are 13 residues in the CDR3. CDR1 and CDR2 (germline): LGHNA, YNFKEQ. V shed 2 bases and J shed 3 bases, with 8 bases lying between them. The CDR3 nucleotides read TGTGCCAGCAGCCAATGGAACGACTACGAGCAGTACTTC. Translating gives CASSQWNDYEQYF.

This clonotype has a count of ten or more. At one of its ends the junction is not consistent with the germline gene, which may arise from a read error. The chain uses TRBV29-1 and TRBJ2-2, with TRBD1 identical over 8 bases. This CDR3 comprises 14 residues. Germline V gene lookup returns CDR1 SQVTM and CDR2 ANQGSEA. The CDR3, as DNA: TGCAGCGCGCGGACAGGGTCGAACGCCGGGGAGCTGTTTTTT. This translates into CSARTGSNAGELFF.